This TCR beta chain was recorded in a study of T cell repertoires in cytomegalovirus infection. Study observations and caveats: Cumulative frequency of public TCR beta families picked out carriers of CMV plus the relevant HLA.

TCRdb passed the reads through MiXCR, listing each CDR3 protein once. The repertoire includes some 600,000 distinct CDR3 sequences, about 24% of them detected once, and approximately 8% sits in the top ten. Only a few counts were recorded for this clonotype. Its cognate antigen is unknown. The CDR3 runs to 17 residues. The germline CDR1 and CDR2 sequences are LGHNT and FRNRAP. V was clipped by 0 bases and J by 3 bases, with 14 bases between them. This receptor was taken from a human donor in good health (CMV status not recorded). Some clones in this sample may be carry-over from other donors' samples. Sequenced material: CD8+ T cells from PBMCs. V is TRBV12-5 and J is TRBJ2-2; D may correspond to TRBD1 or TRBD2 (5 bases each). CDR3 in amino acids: CASGLVSGRKDTGELFF. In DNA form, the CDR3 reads TGTGCTAGTGGTTTGGTGTCGGGACGTAAGGACACCGGGGAGCTGTTTTTT.